This is a list of T cell receptor beta chains from one sample in a study of CD8 T cells in ankylosing spondylitis. TCRdb ran MiXCR on the 5' RACE reads and lists one entry per CDR3 protein. The sample contains about 340,000 distinct CDR3 sequences, 20% of which appear only once. The sample taken for sequencing was blood, either unsorted or a sorted T cell fraction (not recorded which). Receptors were obtained from a male donor with ankylosing spondylitis or in good health (not recorded which). Each CDR3 is given with its conserved first and last residue. Each record gives: J gene, CDR3 length, V gene, clone size, D gene, CDR3 protein, CDR3 DNA. The D gene is left open where the match is weak. Not every row has a clone size; where given, it reads once, few, many or a size class.

j_call: TRBJ2-3
cdr3_length: 16
v_call: TRBV2
clone_size: few
d_call: -
cdr3_aa: CASSEPPGLITDTQYF
cdr3_nt: TGTGCCAGCAGTGAACCCCCGGGACTGATCACAGATACGCAGTATTTT

j_call: TRBJ2-7
cdr3_length: 14
v_call: TRBV5-1
clone_size: -
d_call: -
cdr3_aa: CASSPNRDRYEQYF
cdr3_nt: TGCGCCAGCAGCCCTAACAGGGATCGCTACGAGCAGTACTTC

j_call: TRBJ2-1
cdr3_length: 15
v_call: TRBV6-4
clone_size: -
d_call: TRBD1
cdr3_aa: CASSEWNRGHDEQFF
cdr3_nt: TGTGCCAGCAGTGAGTGGAACAGGGGGCACGATGAGCAGTTCTTC

j_call: TRBJ1-1
cdr3_length: 13
v_call: TRBV3-1
clone_size: -
d_call: -
cdr3_aa: CASSRTEVTEAFF
cdr3_nt: TGTGCCAGCAGCCGGACGGAGGTAACTGAAGCTTTCTTT

j_call: TRBJ2-5
cdr3_length: 15
v_call: TRBV4-1
clone_size: -
d_call: -
cdr3_aa: CASSQEVRVSETQYF
cdr3_nt: TGCGCCAGCAGCCAAGAGGTTAGGGTGTCGGAGACCCAGTACTTC

j_call: TRBJ2-7
cdr3_length: 10
v_call: TRBV5-1
clone_size: -
d_call: -
cdr3_aa: CASLLYDQYF
cdr3_nt: TGCGCCAGCTTACTCTACGATCAGTACTTC

j_call: TRBJ2-3
cdr3_length: 16
v_call: TRBV11-3
clone_size: few
d_call: TRBD2
cdr3_aa: CASSLHIAGETDTQYF
cdr3_nt: TGTGCCAGCAGCCTTCATATAGCGGGGGAAACAGATACGCAGTATTTT

j_call: TRBJ1-5
cdr3_length: 12
v_call: TRBV2
clone_size: -
d_call: TRBD1
cdr3_aa: CASRVQGQPQHF
cdr3_nt: TGTGCCAGCAGGGTACAGGGGCAGCCCCAGCATTTT

j_call: TRBJ2-2
cdr3_length: 18
v_call: TRBV3-1
clone_size: -
d_call: TRBD2
cdr3_aa: CASSHSGGGRLVTGELFF
cdr3_nt: TGTGCCAGCAGCCACTCCGGGGGGGGCCGACTTGTGACCGGGGAGCTGTTTTTT

j_call: TRBJ2-7
cdr3_length: 17
v_call: TRBV7-9
clone_size: -
d_call: -
cdr3_aa: CASSPRGGPIGSYEQYF
cdr3_nt: TGTGCCAGCAGCCCTAGGGGGGGCCCTATAGGATCCTACGAGCAGTACTTC

j_call: TRBJ1-2
cdr3_length: 11
v_call: TRBV6-1
clone_size: -
d_call: -
cdr3_aa: CASSEGHLYTF
cdr3_nt: TGTGCCAGCAGTGAAGGGCACCTCTACACCTTC

j_call: TRBJ2-7
cdr3_length: 13
v_call: TRBV12-3/TRBV12-4
clone_size: -
d_call: TRBD1
cdr3_aa: CASSLAQQDREYF
cdr3_nt: TGTGCCAGCAGTTTAGCGCAGCAGGACAGGGAATACTTC

j_call: TRBJ2-7
cdr3_length: 22
v_call: TRBV10-2
clone_size: few
d_call: -
cdr3_aa: CASSDFVSGALGAQGNSYEQYF
cdr3_nt: TGCGCCAGCAGTGATTTCGTCTCAGGGGCTCTAGGGGCCCAAGGGAACTCCTACGAGCAGTACTTC

j_call: TRBJ2-5
cdr3_length: 15
v_call: TRBV6-2/TRBV6-3
clone_size: -
d_call: -
cdr3_aa: CASIPKLGYQETQYF
cdr3_nt: TGTGCCAGCATCCCAAAACTGGGGTACCAAGAGACCCAGTACTTC

j_call: TRBJ2-7
cdr3_length: 12
v_call: TRBV28
clone_size: few
d_call: -
cdr3_aa: CASGTGLYEQYF
cdr3_nt: TGTGCCAGCGGAACCGGACTGTACGAGCAGTACTTC

j_call: TRBJ2-7
cdr3_length: 15
v_call: TRBV7-9
clone_size: -
d_call: -
cdr3_aa: CASSLSDSPEGEQYF
cdr3_nt: TGTGCCAGCAGCTTATCCGACTCCCCTGAGGGAGAGCAGTACTTC